Below are 6 T cell receptor beta chains sequenced from a single sample in a study of T cell responses to AZD1222 COVID-19 vaccine. Some clones are missing from TCRdb's copy, which holds only in-frame ones; the method was immunoSEQ multiplex PCR. The table shows about 31,000 clones, with 85% to 90% occurring only once. The input for sequencing was peripheral blood, taken 28 days after the second AZD1222 dose. The receptors shown here come from an adult who received the AZD1222 COVID-19 vaccine.

The chain uses TRBV19 and TRBJ1-2, with TRBD1 as a possible D gene (5 bases). The CDR3 contains 15 residues. Trimming left V 7 bases short and J 2 bases short, with 17 bases between. Germline V lookup: CDR1 LNHDA, CDR2 SQIVND (reference sequence). The DNA for the CDR3 is TGTGCCAGTATCCCCCGTGGGGCAGGGAACTATGGCTACACCTTC. This gives the protein CASIPRGAGNYGYTF.

This clone came up a few times. V usage is TRBV4-1 and J usage is TRBJ2-2; 8 bases align to TRBD2. This CDR3 is 16 amino acids long. Germline loops: CDR1 MGHRA, CDR2 YSYEKL. V was pared by 3 bases and J by 1 base, with 4 bases of the junction left unmatched. This chain's CDR3 is CASSQVAGMNTGELFF. As DNA, the CDR3 is TGCGCCAGCAGCCAGGTAGCGGGGATGAACACCGGGGAGCTGTTTTTT.

This rearrangement joins TRBV9 to TRBJ2-1; 8 bases agree with TRBD1. This CDR3 has 16 residues. Trimming at V came to 3 bases and at J to 8 bases, leaving 13 bases not matched to a gene. From germline, CDR1 is SGDLS and CDR2 YYNGEE. CDR3 coding DNA: TGTGCCAGCAGCGCAGCGCCAGGACAGGGTAGGGATGAGCAGTTCTTC. Its protein product is CASSAAPGQGRDEQFF.

The V gene is TRBV12-3 or TRBV12-4, the J gene TRBJ1-1; a weak D match, TRBD1 (6 bases). This CDR3 comprises 12 residues. V dropped 7 bases and J dropped 4 bases, with 10 bases sitting between them. The CDR3 sequence: CASTVGGTEAFF. As DNA, the CDR3 is TGTGCCAGCACCGTAGGGGGCACTGAAGCTTTCTTT.

The chain is built from TRBV7-8 and TRBJ2-7, with 13 bases lining up with TRBD2. CDR3 length: 15 residues. Germline V gives CDR1 SGHVS, CDR2 FQNEAQ. J lost 6 bases, V lost 3 bases, and 5 bases had no gene match. Written as DNA, the CDR3 is TGTGCCAGCAGCTTCCGGACTAGCGGGGGAGGCGAGCAGTACTTC. Protein product: CASSFRTSGGGEQYF. Filled out from reference TRBV7-8 and TRBJ2-7, the complete variable domain reads GAGVSQSPRYKVAKRGQDVALRCDPISGHVSLFWYQQALGQGPEFLTYFQNEAQLDKSGLPSDRFFAERPEGSVSTLKIQRTQQEDSAVYLCASSFRTSGGGEQYFGPGTRLTVT.

The chain has TRBV24-1 and TRBJ2-5, with no clear D. V dropped 3 bases and J dropped 0 bases, with 13 bases sitting between them. CDR1 and CDR2 (germline): KGHDR, SFDVKD. This CDR3 contains 16 residues. CDR3 amino acids: CATSDTDGEYQETQYF. The DNA for the CDR3 is TGTGCCACCAGTGATACGGACGGAGAGTACCAAGAGACCCAGTACTTC.